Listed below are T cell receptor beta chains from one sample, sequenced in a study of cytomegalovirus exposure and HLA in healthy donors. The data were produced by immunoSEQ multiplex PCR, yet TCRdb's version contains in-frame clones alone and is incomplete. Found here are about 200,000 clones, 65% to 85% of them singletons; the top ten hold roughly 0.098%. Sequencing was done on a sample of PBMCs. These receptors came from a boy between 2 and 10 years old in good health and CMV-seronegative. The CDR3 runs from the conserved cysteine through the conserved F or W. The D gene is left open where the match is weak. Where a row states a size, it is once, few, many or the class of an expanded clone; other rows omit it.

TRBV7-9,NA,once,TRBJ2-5,CASSSFGQETQYF,TGTGCCAGCAGCTCCTTCGGTCAAGAGACCCAGTACTTC
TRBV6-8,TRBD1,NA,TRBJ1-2,CASSWDSRLYGYTF,TGTGCCAGCAGTTGGGACAGTAGACTATATGGCTACACCTTC
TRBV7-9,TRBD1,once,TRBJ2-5,CASSFPGGGKTQYF,TGTGCCAGCAGCTTCCCAGGGGGCGGGAAGACCCAGTACTTC
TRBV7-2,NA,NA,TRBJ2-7,CASSIGPGYEQYF,TGTGCCAGCAGCATAGGACCGGGGTACGAGCAGTACTTC
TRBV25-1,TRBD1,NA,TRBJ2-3,CASSLDRVAGTDTQYF,TGTGCCAGCAGTCTCGACAGGGTCGCTGGCACAGATACGCAGTATTTT
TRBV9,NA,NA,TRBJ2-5,CASSVNGFQETQYF,TGTGCCAGCAGCGTTAACGGTTTCCAAGAGACCCAGTACTTC
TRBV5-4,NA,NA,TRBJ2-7,CASSLGGAGSYEQYF,TGTGCCAGCAGCTTAGGAGGGGCGGGCTCCTACGAGCAGTACTTC
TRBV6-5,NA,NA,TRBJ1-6,CASSYGERSPLHF,TGTGCCAGCAGTTACGGTGAGAGGTCACCCCTCCACTTT
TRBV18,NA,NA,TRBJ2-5,CASSPPAEETQYF,TGTGCCAGCTCACCACCGGCAGAAGAGACCCAGTACTTC
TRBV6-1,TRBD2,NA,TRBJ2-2,CASRGGEGELFF,TGTGCCAGCAGGGGGGGGGAAGGGGAGCTGTTTTTT
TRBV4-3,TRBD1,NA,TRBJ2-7,CASSQTGQGAFYEQYF,TGCGCCAGCAGCCAAACCGGACAGGGGGCTTTCTACGAGCAGTACTTC